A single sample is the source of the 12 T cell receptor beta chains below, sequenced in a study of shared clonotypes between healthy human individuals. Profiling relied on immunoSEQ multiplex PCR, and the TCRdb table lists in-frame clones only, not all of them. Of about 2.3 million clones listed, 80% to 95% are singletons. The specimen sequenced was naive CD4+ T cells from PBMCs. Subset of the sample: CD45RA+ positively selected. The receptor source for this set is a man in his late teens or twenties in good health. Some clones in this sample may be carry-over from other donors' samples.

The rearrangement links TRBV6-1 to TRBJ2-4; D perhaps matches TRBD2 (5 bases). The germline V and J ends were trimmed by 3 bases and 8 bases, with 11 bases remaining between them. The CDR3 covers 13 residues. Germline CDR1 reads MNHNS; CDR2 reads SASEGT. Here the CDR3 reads CASSEMARDIQYF. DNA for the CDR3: TGTGCCAGCAGTGAGATGGCGAGGGACATTCAGTACTTC.

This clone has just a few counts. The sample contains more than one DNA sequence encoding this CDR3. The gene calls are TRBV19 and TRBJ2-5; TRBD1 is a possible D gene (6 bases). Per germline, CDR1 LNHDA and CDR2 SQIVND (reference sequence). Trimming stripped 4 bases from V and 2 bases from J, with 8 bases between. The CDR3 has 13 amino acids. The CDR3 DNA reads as TGTGCCAGTAGTACCGGACAGCAAGAGACCCAGTACTTC. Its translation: CASSTGQQETQYF.

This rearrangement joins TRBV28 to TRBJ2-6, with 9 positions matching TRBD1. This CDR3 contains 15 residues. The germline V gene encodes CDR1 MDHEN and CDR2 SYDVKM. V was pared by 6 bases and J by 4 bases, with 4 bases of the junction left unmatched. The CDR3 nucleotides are TGTGCCAGCAGGCCACAGGGGGCAGGGGCCAACGTCCTGACTTTC. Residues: CASRPQGAGANVLTF.

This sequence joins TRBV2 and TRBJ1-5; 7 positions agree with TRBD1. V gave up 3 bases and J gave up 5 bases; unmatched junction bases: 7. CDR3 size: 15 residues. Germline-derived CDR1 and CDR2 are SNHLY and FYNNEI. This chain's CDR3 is CASSDSLRGDQPQHF. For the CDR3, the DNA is TGTGCCAGCAGTGATTCGCTCAGGGGGGATCAGCCCCAGCATTTT.

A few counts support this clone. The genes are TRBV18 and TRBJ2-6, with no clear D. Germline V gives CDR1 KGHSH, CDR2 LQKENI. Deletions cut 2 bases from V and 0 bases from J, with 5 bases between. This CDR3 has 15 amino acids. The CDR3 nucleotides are TGTGCCAGCTCACCAATGGCCTCTGGGGCCAACGTCCTGACTTTC. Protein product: CASSPMASGANVLTF. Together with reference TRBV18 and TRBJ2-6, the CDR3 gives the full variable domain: NAGVMQNPRHLVRRRGQEARLRCSPMKGHSHVYWYRQLPEEGLKFMVYLQKENIIDESGMPKERFSAEFPKEGPSILRIQQVVRGDSAAYFCASSPMASGANVLTFGAGSRLTVL.

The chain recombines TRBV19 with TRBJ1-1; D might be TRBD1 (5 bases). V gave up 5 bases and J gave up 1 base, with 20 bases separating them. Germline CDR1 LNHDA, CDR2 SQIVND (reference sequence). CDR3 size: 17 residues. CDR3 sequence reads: CASSPRDGSPKNTEAFF. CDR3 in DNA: TGTGCCAGTAGTCCCCGGGACGGTTCCCCTAAGAACACTGAAGCTTTCTTT.

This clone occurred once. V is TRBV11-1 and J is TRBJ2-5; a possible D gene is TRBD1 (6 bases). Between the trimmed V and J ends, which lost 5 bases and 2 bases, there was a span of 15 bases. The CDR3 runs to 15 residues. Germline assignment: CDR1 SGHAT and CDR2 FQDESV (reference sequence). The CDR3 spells CASSRRPGQQETQYF. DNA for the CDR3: TGTGCCAGCAGCCGGAGACCGGGACAACAAGAGACCCAGTACTTC. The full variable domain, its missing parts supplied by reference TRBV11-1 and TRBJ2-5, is EAEVAQSPRYKITEKSQAVAFWCDPISGHATLYWYRQILGQGPELLVQFQDESVVDDSQLPKDRFSAERLKGVDSTLKIQPAELGDSAMYLCASSRRPGQQETQYFGPGTRLLVL.

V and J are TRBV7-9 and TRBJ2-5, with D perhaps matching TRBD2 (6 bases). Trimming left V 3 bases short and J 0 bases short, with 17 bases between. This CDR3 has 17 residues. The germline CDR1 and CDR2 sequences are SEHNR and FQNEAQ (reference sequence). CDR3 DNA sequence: TGTGCCAGCAGCTTCCTGGGAAAGCGGGTGGACCAAGAGACCCAGTACTTC. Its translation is CASSFLGKRVDQETQYF.

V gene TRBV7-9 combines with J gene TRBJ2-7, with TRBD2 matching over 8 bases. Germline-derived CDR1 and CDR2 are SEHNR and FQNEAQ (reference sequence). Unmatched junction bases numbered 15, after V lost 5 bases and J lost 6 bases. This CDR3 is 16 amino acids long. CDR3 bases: TGTGCCAGCAGCCACCAGCTTGGGACTAGTAGTCTCGAGCAGTACTTC. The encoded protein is CASSHQLGTSSLEQYF. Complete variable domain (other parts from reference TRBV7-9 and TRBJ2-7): DTGVSQNPRHKITKRGQNVTFRCDPISEHNRLYWYRQTLGQGPEFLTYFQNEAQLEKSRLLSDRFSAERPKGSFSTLEIQRTEQGDSAMYLCASSHQLGTSSLEQYFGPGTRLTVT.

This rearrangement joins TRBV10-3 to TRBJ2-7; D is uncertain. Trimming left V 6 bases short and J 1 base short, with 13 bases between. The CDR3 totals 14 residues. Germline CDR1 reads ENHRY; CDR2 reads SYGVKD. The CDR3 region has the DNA TGTGCCATCAGGAGTGACGCCAAATCCTACGAGCAGTACTTC. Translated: CAIRSDAKSYEQYF.

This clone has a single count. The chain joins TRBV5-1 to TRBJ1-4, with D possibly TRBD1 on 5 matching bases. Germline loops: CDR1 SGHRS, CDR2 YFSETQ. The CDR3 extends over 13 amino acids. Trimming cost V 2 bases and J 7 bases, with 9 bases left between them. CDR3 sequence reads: CASSFQGGEKLFF. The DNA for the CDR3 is TGCGCCAGCAGCTTCCAGGGCGGTGAAAAACTGTTTTTT.

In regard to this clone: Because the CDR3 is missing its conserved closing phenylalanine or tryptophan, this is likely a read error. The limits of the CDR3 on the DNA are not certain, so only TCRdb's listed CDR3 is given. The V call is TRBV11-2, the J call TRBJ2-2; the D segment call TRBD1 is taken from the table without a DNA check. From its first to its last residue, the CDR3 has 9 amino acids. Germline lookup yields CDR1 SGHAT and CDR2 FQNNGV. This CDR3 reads CASSQGPHP.